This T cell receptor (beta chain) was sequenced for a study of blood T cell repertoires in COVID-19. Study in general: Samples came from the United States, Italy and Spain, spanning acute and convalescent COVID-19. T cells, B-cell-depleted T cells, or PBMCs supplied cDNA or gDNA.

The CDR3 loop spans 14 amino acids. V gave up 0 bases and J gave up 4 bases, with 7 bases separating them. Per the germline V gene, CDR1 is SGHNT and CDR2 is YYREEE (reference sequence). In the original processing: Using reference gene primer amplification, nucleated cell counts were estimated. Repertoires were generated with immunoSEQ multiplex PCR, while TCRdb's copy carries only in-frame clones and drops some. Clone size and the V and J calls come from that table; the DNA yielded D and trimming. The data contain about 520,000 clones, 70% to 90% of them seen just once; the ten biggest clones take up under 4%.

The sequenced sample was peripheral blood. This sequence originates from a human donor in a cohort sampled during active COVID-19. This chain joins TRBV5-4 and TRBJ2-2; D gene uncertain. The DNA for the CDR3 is TGTGCCAGCAGCTTGGGTTCGTCCACCGGGGAGCTGTTTTTT. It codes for CASSLGSSTGELFF.